This TCR beta chain was sequenced during a study of blood T cell repertoires in COVID-19. Study information: Nucleic acid was either cDNA or gDNA, and it came from T cells, B-cell-depleted T cells, or PBMCs.

Per the study methods: Researchers report that nucleated cell counts were estimated from reference gene primer amplification. The assay was immunoSEQ multiplex PCR, and TCRdb's table has in-frame clones only and misses some. V, J and clone size are taken as reported in that table, and D and trimming were inferred from the DNA itself. The sample has 200,000 to 300,000 clones, more than 80% seen once. In germline, CDR1 is MGHRA, CDR2 YSYEKL. The germline V and J ends were trimmed by 0 bases and 11 bases, with 22 bases remaining between them. This CDR3 comprises 16 residues. This clone is a singleton in its sample.

Sequenced sample: peripheral blood. The chain combines TRBV4-1 with TRBJ1-1, with D possibly TRBD1 on 6 matching bases. The clonotype originates from a woman between 40 and 50 years old with acute or convalescent COVID-19. The CDR3 DNA reads as TGCGCCAGCAGCCAAGATAGCGTAACAACCGGTAGGGGGGCTTTCTTT. It is translated as CASSQDSVTTGRGAFF.